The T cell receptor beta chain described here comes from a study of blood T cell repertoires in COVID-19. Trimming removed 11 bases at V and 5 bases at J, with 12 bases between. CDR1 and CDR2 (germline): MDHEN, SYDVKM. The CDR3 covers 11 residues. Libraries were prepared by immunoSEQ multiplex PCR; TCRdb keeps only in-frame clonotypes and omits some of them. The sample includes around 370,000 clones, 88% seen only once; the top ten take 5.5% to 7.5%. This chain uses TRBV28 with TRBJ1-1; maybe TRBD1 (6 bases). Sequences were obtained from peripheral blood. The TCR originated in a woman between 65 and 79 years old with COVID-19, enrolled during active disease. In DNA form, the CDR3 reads TGTGCCCTCGGGGGGCAGACTGAAGCTTTCTTT. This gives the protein CALGGQTEAFF. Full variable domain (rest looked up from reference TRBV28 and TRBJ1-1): DVKVTQSSRYLVKRTGEKVFLECVQDMDHENMFWYRQDPGLGLRLIYFSYDVKMKEKGDIPEGYSVSREKKERFSLILESASTNQTSMYLCALGGQTEAFFGQGTRLTVV.